This T cell receptor (beta chain) comes out of a study of beta chain features in type 1 diabetes. Study observations and caveats: There was a moderate but significant shortening of TCRB CDR3s in all four CD4+ subsets of Type 1 diabetes patients.

The isolated RNA, all of it, was reverse transcribed, so expressed TCRB transcripts were what got sequenced. Method: immunoSEQ multiplex PCR; TCRdb's copy keeps in-frame clones and lacks some. The table has approximately 730,000 clones, around 15% seen once; the top ten hold about 0.02%. The V gene's germline CDR1 is SGHTA and CDR2 FQGNSA. Trimming left V 1 base short and J 6 bases short, with 10 bases between. The CDR3 consists of 15 residues. This clone was recorded a few times. Its antigen is unidentified. The clonotype comes from a young man with type 1 diabetes. The V gene is TRBV7-2, the J gene TRBJ1-6, with TRBD1 as a possible D gene (5 bases). Sequencing was done on a sample of naive CD4+ T cells from blood. CDR3 DNA sequence: TGTGCCAGCAGCTTAGAGGCAGGGCCTAATTCACCCCTCCACTTT. This translates into CASSLEAGPNSPLHF.